This T cell receptor beta chain derives from a study of T-cell reconstitution after alpha-beta-depleted transplantation in children. This clonotype has only a few counts. It was with unique molecular identifiers that the TCRbeta library was prepared. TCRdb analysed the PCR reads with MiXCR anew, one entry per CDR3 protein. The table records fewer than 350,000 distinct CDR3 sequences, approximately 10% of them present only once. The CDR3 loop spans 13 amino acids. Germline CDR1 and CDR2: SGHNT and YYREEE (reference sequence). The V segment lost 6 bases and the J segment 7 bases; nucleotides outside the gene matches: 6.

The material was peripheral blood, obtained 180 days after TCRalphabeta/CD19-depleted stem cell transplant. This sequence joins TRBV5-4 and TRBJ1-1, with 10 bases lining up with TRBD1. The source is a male patient aged 2-10 years who had a stem cell transplant for chronic granulomatous disease, so the T cells may come from the graft donor. The CDR3 DNA follows: TGTGCCAGCACTGGACAGGGGGGGTATGAAGCTTTCTTT. Translating it yields CASTGQGGYEAFF.